Below, 15 T cell receptor beta chains from the same sample are listed, as sequenced in a study of blood T cell repertoires in COVID-19. TCRdb keeps only in-frame clones here, not all; method: immunoSEQ multiplex PCR. The sample includes about 170,000 clones, around 77% seen only once; the top ten take about 3%. The sequenced material came from peripheral blood. Receptors were obtained from a man aged 65 to 85 with acute or convalescent COVID-19.

This rearrangement joins TRBV2 to TRBJ1-4; D perhaps matches TRBD1 (5 bases). The CDR3 covers 13 residues. The V gene's germline CDR1 is SNHLY and CDR2 FYNNEI. Trimming stripped 8 bases from V and 4 bases from J, with 11 bases between. CDR3 residues: CASRGVFNEKLFF. The CDR3 bases are TGTGCCAGCCGGGGGGTTTTTAATGAAAAACTGTTTTTT.

In this sample, this clone turned up once. The same CDR3 can be traced to other DNA sequences in this sample. The J gene is TRBJ2-1, the V gene TRBV18, with D tentatively TRBD2 (6 bases). CDR3 size: 15 residues. Germline V lookup: CDR1 KGHSH, CDR2 LQKENI. V was shortened by 5 bases and J by 1 base, with 12 bases between the two germline ends. CDR3 coding DNA: TGTGCCAGCTCATCGGCCGGGGGTTCCTACAATGAGCAGTTCTTC. Translation: CASSSAGGSYNEQFF.

This chain connects TRBV28 to TRBJ1-1, with unresolved D. Germline V gene lookup returns CDR1 MDHEN and CDR2 SYDVKM. This CDR3 has 11 residues. V lost 5 bases, J lost 7 bases, and 8 bases lay in between. In DNA form, the CDR3 reads TGTGCCAGCAGTCTAGGTAGTGAAGCTTTCTTT. Translated: CASSLGSEAFF.

The V gene is TRBV5-1, the J gene TRBJ1-1, with 9 bases fitting TRBD1. Germline values: CDR1 SGHRS, CDR2 YFSETQ. J was trimmed by 1 base and V by 4 bases; bases with no gene match: 2. The CDR3 contains 14 residues. The CDR3 reads CASSTTGGNTEAFF. DNA for the CDR3: TGCGCCAGCAGCACGACAGGGGGGAACACTGAAGCTTTCTTT.

This chain connects TRBV27 to TRBJ1-6; tentatively, D is TRBD1 (5 bases). This CDR3 spans 13 amino acids. Trimming stripped 3 bases from V and 10 bases from J, with 10 bases between. Germline CDR1 and CDR2: MNHEY and SMNVEV (reference sequence). The CDR3 DNA is TGTGCCAGCAGTTTCCAGGGTTCGTCACCCCTCCACTTT. Encoded protein: CASSFQGSSPLHF.

This chain links TRBV11-1 with TRBJ2-1, with D possibly being TRBD2 (6 bases). Trimming took off 5 bases at V and 12 bases at J, with 17 bases between the two ends. The germline V gene has CDR1 SGHAT and CDR2 FQDESV (reference sequence). This CDR3 region has 13 residues. The CDR3 DNA follows: TGTGCCAGCAGCCGAAGGCCCGGCGGGACGCAGTTCTTC. It translates to CASSRRPGGTQFF.

The genes are TRBV6-2 or TRBV6-3 and TRBJ2-3; TRBD2 matches 8 bases. Germline loops: CDR1 MNHEY, CDR2 SVGEGT. J was trimmed by 4 bases and V by 2 bases; bases with no gene match: 2. The CDR3 loop spans 14 amino acids. CDR3 in DNA: TGTGCCAGCAGTTACGGACTAGCCCCAGATACGCAGTATTTT. This translates into CASSYGLAPDTQYF.

V is TRBV6-1 and J is TRBJ1-2; tentatively, D is TRBD1 (6 bases). The V and J ends lost 2 bases and 3 bases respectively, with 10 bases between them. From germline, CDR1 is MNHNS and CDR2 SASEGT. The CDR3 consists of 14 residues. Here the CDR3 reads CASSESDRYYGYTF. The CDR3 DNA reads as TGTGCCAGCAGTGAAAGTGACAGGTACTATGGCTACACCTTC.

The chain is built from TRBV30 and TRBJ1-2; D may be TRBD1 (5 bases). Germline CDR1 reads GTSNPN; CDR2 reads SVGIG (reference sequence). Trimming cost V 5 bases and J 4 bases, with 17 bases left between them. The CDR3 has 14 residues. CDR3 sequence reads: CAWVKLGPLYGYTF. The DNA of the CDR3 is TGTGCCTGGGTCAAACTGGGGCCCCTCTATGGCTACACCTTC. The whole variable domain, filled in from reference TRBV30 and TRBJ1-2, reads SQTIHQWPATLVQPVGSPLSLECTVEGTSNPNLYWYRQAAGRGLQLLFYSVGIGQISSEVPQNLSASRPQDRQFILSSKKLLLSDSGFYLCAWVKLGPLYGYTFGSGTRLTVV.

A single count supports this clone. The gene calls are TRBV18 and TRBJ2-3; 10 bases align to TRBD2. In germline, CDR1 is KGHSH, CDR2 LQKENI. The CDR3 length is 17 residues. Trimming removed 2 bases from V and 4 bases from J; junction bases left unmatched: 9. The CDR3 loop reads CASSPSSGGARADTQYF. The DNA of the CDR3 is TGTGCCAGCTCACCATCTAGCGGGGGCGCACGGGCAGATACGCAGTATTTT.

This CDR3 reads CASSQSSQGETQYF. As DNA, the CDR3 is TGCGCCAGCAGTCAATCTTCGCAGGGAGAGACCCAGTACTTC. V is TRBV23-1 and J is TRBJ2-5; tentatively, D is TRBD1 (5 bases). TRBV23-1 is given ORF status, its function remaining uncertain. Trimming removed 0 bases from V and 4 bases from J, with 9 bases in between. The CDR3 spans 14 residues.

The chain has TRBV5-4 and TRBJ2-7, with a tentative D call TRBD2 (6 bases). Germline V gene data show CDR1 as SGHNT and CDR2 as YYREEE (reference sequence). The CDR3 has 18 amino acids. Between the trimmed V and J ends, which lost 3 bases and 6 bases, there was a span of 28 bases. In DNA, the CDR3 is TGTGCCAGCAGCTGGGGCGGGGCGGGAAACCCCCTATCCCTCGAGCAGTACTTC. Its translation: CASSWGGAGNPLSLEQYF. Together with reference TRBV5-4 and TRBJ2-7, the CDR3 gives the full variable domain: ETGVTQSPTHLIKTRGQQVTLRCSSQSGHNTVSWYQQALGQGPQFIFQYYREEENGRGNFPPRFSGLQFPNYSSELNVNALELDDSALYLCASSWGGAGNPLSLEQYFGPGTRLTVT.

The V and J genes are TRBV30 and TRBJ1-5; 9 positions match TRBD1. Unmatched junction bases numbered 5, after V lost 1 base and J lost 4 bases. This CDR3 has 15 amino acids. Germline V CDR1 and CDR2: GTSNPN, SVGIG (reference sequence). This CDR3 reads CAWSGGTGRNQPQHF. DNA of the CDR3: TGTGCCTGGAGTGGCGGGACAGGGAGAAATCAGCCCCAGCATTTT.

V usage is TRBV7-9 and J usage is TRBJ2-7; D is perhaps TRBD2 (6 bases). Germline CDR1 SEHNR, CDR2 FQNEAQ (reference sequence). The germline V and J ends were trimmed by 5 bases and 0 bases, with 8 bases remaining between them. The CDR3 is made up of 13 amino acids. The CDR3 bases are TGTGCCAGCAGCCGGGGGAGCTCCTACGAGCAGTACTTC. This codes for CASSRGSSYEQYF.

The chain combines TRBV11-2 with TRBJ2-1; the match to TRBD2 covers 10 bases. After removal of 5 bases from V and 8 bases from J, the junction contained 9 bases not matched to a gene. This CDR3 has 15 residues. CDR1 SGHAT and CDR2 FQNNGV come from the germline V gene. Here the CDR3 DNA reads TGTGCCAGCAGCCCCGAGCGGGGGGGCTTCCATGAGCAGTTCTTC. It encodes CASSPERGGFHEQFF.